One T cell receptor (beta chain) is described in this entry. This record belongs to a study of blood T cell repertoires in COVID-19. The overall study: COVID-19 samples, acute and convalescent, were from the United States, Italy and Spain. T cells, B-cell-depleted T cells, or PBMCs provided the cDNA or gDNA that served as material.

Authors' methods: Scientists estimated how many nucleated cells there were by amplifying reference gene primers. Method: immunoSEQ multiplex PCR; TCRdb's copy keeps in-frame clones and lacks some. The D gene and trimming were derived from the DNA, and the V and J assignments and clone size from that table. Of 65,000 to 95,000 clones in the sample, about 88% were seen once. This sequence originates from a man aged 65 to 79 with active or convalescent COVID-19. The sample consisted of peripheral blood.

The CDR3 here is CASRTLTEQYF. The CDR3 bases are TGTGCCAGCAGGACCTTGACAGAGCAGTACTTC. V gene TRBV6-1 combines with J gene TRBJ2-7; D gene uncertain. The length of the CDR3 is 11 residues. CDR1 is MNHNS and CDR2 is SASEGT in the germline V gene. The V and J ends lost 6 bases and 7 bases respectively, with 10 bases between them.